The 7 T cell receptor beta chains below come from one sample, sequenced in a study of neurological immune-mediated disorders. TCRdb reprocessed the 5' RACE reads with MiXCR, giving one entry per CDR3 protein. The table lists 25,000 to 35,000 distinct CDR3 sequences, more than 1.3% of them singletons, with 9.2% in the top ten. Material: PBMCs. Every receptor here comes from a woman in her twenties or thirties with multiple sclerosis.

This clonotype was found many times. The rearrangement links TRBV7-9 to TRBJ2-3, with D possibly TRBD1 on 6 matching bases. Germline CDR1 SEHNR, CDR2 FQNEAQ (reference sequence). The V and J ends lost 5 bases and 4 bases respectively, with 16 bases between them. The CDR3 consists of 15 residues. CDR3 loop: CASSLEGERSDTQYF. CDR3 in DNA: TGTGCCAGCAGCCTCGAGGGGGAAAGATCAGATACGCAGTATTTT. The variable domain in full, completed from reference TRBV7-9 and TRBJ2-3, reads DTGVSQNPRHKITKRGQNVTFRCDPISEHNRLYWYRQTLGQGPEFLTYFQNEAQLEKSRLLSDRFSAERPKGSFSTLEIQRTEQGDSAMYLCASSLEGERSDTQYFGPGTRLTVL.

This clonotype has ten or more counts. The chain employs TRBV6-2 or TRBV6-3 and TRBJ2-5; D gene ambiguous. The CDR3 is 13 residues long. Trimming cost V 6 bases and J 0 bases, with 8 bases left between them. Germline V lookup: CDR1 MNHEY, CDR2 SVGEGT. CDR3 nucleotides: TGTGCCAGCAGGCTTTGGGACCAAGAGACCCAGTACTTC. It is translated as CASRLWDQETQYF.

Ten or more counts support this clonotype. The genes are TRBV20-1 and TRBJ2-3; D may be TRBD1 (6 bases). The CDR3 is made up of 16 amino acids. Germline assignment: CDR1 DFQATT and CDR2 SNEGSKA (reference sequence). V lost 7 bases to trimming and J lost 0 bases, with 20 bases between them. CDR3 protein: CSGQGSGGASTDTQYF. For the CDR3, the DNA is TGCAGTGGGCAGGGGTCCGGCGGAGCTAGCACAGATACGCAGTATTTT.

Ten or more counts support this clonotype. The rearrangement links TRBV5-1 to TRBJ2-4; D might be TRBD1 (5 bases). CDR1 is SGHRS, CDR2 YFSETQ, per germline. This CDR3 is built from 16 residues. V was trimmed by 0 bases and J by 0 bases, leaving 10 bases between them. This CDR3 is CASSLGQHLAKNIQYF. The CDR3 region has the DNA TGCGCCAGCAGCTTGGGACAGCATTTAGCCAAAAACATTCAGTACTTC.

This clonotype was seen at least ten times. V gene TRBV20-1 combines with J gene TRBJ2-1; D is possibly TRBD1 (6 bases). From germline, CDR1 is DFQATT and CDR2 SNEGSKA (reference sequence). The V and J ends lost 1 base and 2 bases respectively, with 9 bases between them. This CDR3 contains 14 residues. The CDR3 region has the DNA TGCAGTGCTAGAGGGGACATAACCTACAATGAGCAGTTCTTC. Its protein product is CSARGDITYNEQFF.

This clonotype was counted many times. The genes are TRBV6-6 and TRBJ2-1; the D is unclear. Trimming cost V 6 bases and J 7 bases, with 7 bases left between them. The CDR3 has 11 residues. Germline V gene data show CDR1 as MNHNY and CDR2 as SVGAGI (reference sequence). The CDR3 loop reads CASRARNEQFF. CDR3 bases: TGTGCCAGCAGGGCTAGAAATGAGCAGTTCTTC.

This clonotype was detected many times. The limits of the CDR3 on the DNA are not certain, so only TCRdb's listed CDR3 is given. The chain joins TRBV6-1 to TRBJ2-1; TRBD1 is the table's D call and was not checked against the DNA. Germline CDR1 and CDR2: MNHNS and SASEGT. From its first to its last residue, the CDR3 has 11 amino acids. CDR3 in amino acids: CASVGPGARFF.